This entry features one TCR beta chain sequence. V trimming: 4 bases; J trimming: 7 bases; junction bases outside the gene matches: 13. CDR3 size: 16 residues. Germline V gene lookup returns CDR1 SGHRS and CDR2 YFSETQ. This sample was included in a study of blood T cells in healthy people across ages. Sample-barcoded 5' priming and a J-beta primer mix drove a second PCR of about 7 to 12 cycles. TCRdb re-called the 5' RACE reads with MiXCR, one entry per CDR3 protein. The data hold roughly 1 million distinct CDR3 sequences, with under 30% observed a single time. A minimum of 6 million PBMCs was isolated per sample. These same records also appear under a second study, on T cells of mothers and their children. From that second work: The donors comprised about 6 children and their three healthy Caucasian mothers.

The source of this sequence is a girl aged 2 to 9 in good health. The chain recombines TRBV5-1 with TRBJ2-2, with 7 positions matching TRBD1. The specimen was blood. CDR3 nucleotides: TGCGCCAGCAGCCCGGTCATAGACAGGGCAAGCGGGGAGCTGTTTTTT. This codes for CASSPVIDRASGELFF.